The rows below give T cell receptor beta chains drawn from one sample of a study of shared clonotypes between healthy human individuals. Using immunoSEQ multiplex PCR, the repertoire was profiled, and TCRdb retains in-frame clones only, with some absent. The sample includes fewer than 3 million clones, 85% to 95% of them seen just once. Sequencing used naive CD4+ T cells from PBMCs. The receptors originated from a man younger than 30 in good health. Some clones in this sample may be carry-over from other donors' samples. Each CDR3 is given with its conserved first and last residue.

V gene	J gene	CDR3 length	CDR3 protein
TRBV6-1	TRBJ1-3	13	CASQQGPGNTIYF
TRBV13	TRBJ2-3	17	CASSQHEPKQTTDTQYF
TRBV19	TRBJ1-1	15	CASSILGRGHTEAFF
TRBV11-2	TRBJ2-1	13	CASSLDLRGHKFF
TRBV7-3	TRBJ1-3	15	CASSNKKTGIRTIYF
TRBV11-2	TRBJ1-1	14	CASSAQGVNTEAFF
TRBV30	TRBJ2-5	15	CAWSAAGISRWTQYF
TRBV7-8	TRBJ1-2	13	CASSSLTGDGYTF
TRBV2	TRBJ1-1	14	CASSGRRGSTEAFF
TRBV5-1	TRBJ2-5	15	CASSQAGTVQETQYF
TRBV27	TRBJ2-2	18	CASFPGLAGAPNTGELFF
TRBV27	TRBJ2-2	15	CASSLSSWNTGELFF
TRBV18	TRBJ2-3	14	CASSSQAGTDTQYF
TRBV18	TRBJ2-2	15	CASSPPNLNTGELFF
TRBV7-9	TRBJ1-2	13	CASSSDGNYGYTF
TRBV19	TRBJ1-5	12	CASTNLNQPQHF
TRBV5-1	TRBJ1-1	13	CASSLVPESEAFF
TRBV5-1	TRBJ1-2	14	CASSWGDRDYGYTF
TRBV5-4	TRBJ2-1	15	CASSANWQGPHEQFF
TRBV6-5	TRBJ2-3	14	CASRMDRSTDTQYF
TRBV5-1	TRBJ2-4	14	CASSLSGMQNIQYF
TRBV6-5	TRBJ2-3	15	CASSYRGNPTDTQYF
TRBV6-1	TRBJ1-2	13	CASSRQANYGYTF
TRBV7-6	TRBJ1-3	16	CASSSQGGGYGNTIYF